Listed below are T cell receptor beta chains from one sample, sequenced in a study of cytomegalovirus exposure and HLA in healthy donors. Sequencing was performed with immunoSEQ multiplex PCR; in TCRdb, only in-frame clones are kept and a portion is missing. The table records about 150,000 clones, 80% to 90% of them present only once. The specimen sequenced was PBMCs. Receptors originate from a male donor in good health and CMV-seronegative. Both conserved end residues are trimmed from each CDR3.

j_call: TRBJ2-5
v_call: TRBV9
cdr3_aa: ASSVARLAGLQETQY

j_call: TRBJ2-5
v_call: TRBV18
cdr3_aa: ASSPVGTPETQY

j_call: TRBJ2-5
v_call: TRBV5-8
cdr3_aa: ASSYQGQDGGETQY

j_call: TRBJ2-7
v_call: TRBV5-1
cdr3_aa: ASSLWVAGGGDYEQY

j_call: TRBJ1-2
v_call: TRBV2
cdr3_aa: ASSEGAGTAYGYT

j_call: TRBJ1-2
v_call: TRBV6-5
cdr3_aa: ASSPLGQGNYGYT

j_call: TRBJ2-1
v_call: TRBV27
cdr3_aa: ASSLGTSGVNEQF

j_call: TRBJ2-3
v_call: TRBV4-3
cdr3_aa: ASSQDISTDTQY

j_call: TRBJ2-3
v_call: TRBV7-7
cdr3_aa: ASSPGEGGDTQY

j_call: TRBJ2-7
v_call: TRBV2
cdr3_aa: ASRRTSAGEQY

j_call: TRBJ2-7
v_call: TRBV5-8
cdr3_aa: ASSLRLAGGQY

j_call: TRBJ2-7
v_call: TRBV29-1
cdr3_aa: SVMGDYHYEQY

j_call: TRBJ2-1
v_call: TRBV20-1
cdr3_aa: SARTSKEQF

j_call: TRBJ2-5
v_call: TRBV19
cdr3_aa: ASRARGEKETQY

j_call: TRBJ1-3
v_call: TRBV2
cdr3_aa: ASSDRQRHTIY

j_call: TRBJ1-2
v_call: TRBV30
cdr3_aa: AWSGPNYGYT

j_call: TRBJ1-6
v_call: TRBV27
cdr3_aa: ASSLLSGSYNSPLH

j_call: TRBJ2-7
v_call: TRBV28
cdr3_aa: ASLSGFAYEQY

j_call: TRBJ1-2
v_call: TRBV28
cdr3_aa: ASSPWGETGNYGYT

j_call: TRBJ2-5
v_call: TRBV7-2
cdr3_aa: ASSLPVETQY

j_call: TRBJ2-2
v_call: TRBV19
cdr3_aa: ASSIVPANTGELF

j_call: TRBJ2-7
v_call: TRBV5-1
cdr3_aa: ASSTGQGGEQY

j_call: TRBJ2-3
v_call: TRBV9
cdr3_aa: ASSVGLAGGPPTDTQY

j_call: TRBJ2-4
v_call: TRBV30
cdr3_aa: AWSVLADIQY

j_call: TRBJ2-7
v_call: TRBV5-4
cdr3_aa: ASSHSGAYEQY

j_call: TRBJ2-3
v_call: TRBV28
cdr3_aa: AIRAEEDTDTQY

j_call: TRBJ2-3
v_call: TRBV19
cdr3_aa: ASSQGVDTQY

j_call: TRBJ1-3
v_call: TRBV5-1
cdr3_aa: ASSPDRGSYSGNTIY

j_call: TRBJ2-7
v_call: TRBV5-8
cdr3_aa: ASSLDRGIGYEQY

j_call: TRBJ2-5
v_call: TRBV6-5
cdr3_aa: ASSPGLARLRY

j_call: TRBJ2-7
v_call: TRBV6-1
cdr3_aa: ATSGLAGGSYEQY

j_call: TRBJ2-2
v_call: TRBV5-1
cdr3_aa: ASSTKREGLSNRELF

j_call: TRBJ1-2
v_call: TRBV5-4
cdr3_aa: ASSLDRVGGYT